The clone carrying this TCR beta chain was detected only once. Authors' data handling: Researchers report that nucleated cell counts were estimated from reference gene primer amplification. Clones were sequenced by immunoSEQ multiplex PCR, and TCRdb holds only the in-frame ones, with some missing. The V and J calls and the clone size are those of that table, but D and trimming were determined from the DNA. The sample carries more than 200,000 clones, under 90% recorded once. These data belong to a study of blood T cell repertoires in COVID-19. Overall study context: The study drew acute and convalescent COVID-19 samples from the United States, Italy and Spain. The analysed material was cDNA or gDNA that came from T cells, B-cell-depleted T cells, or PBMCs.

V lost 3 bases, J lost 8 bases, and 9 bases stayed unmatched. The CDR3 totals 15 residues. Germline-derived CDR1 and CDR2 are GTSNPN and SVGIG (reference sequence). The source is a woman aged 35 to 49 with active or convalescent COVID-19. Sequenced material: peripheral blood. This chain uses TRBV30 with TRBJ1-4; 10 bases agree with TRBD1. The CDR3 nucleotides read TGTGCCTGGAGCCCGGGACAGGGGTCGTCAGAAAAACTGTTTTTT. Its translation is CAWSPGQGSSEKLFF.